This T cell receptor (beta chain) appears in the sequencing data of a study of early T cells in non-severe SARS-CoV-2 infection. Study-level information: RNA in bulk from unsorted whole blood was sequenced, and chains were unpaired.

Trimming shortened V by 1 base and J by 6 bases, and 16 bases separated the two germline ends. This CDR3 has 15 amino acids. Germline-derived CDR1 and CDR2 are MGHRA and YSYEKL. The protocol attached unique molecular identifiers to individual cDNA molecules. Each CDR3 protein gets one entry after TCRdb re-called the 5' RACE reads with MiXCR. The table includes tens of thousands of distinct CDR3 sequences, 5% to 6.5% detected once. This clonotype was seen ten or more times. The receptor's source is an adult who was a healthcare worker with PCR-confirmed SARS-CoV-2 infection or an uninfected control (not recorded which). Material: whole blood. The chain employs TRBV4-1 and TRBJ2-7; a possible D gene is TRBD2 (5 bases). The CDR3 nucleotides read TGCGCCAGCAGCCAAGTTGAGGAGGACCTCCGCGAGCAGTACTTC. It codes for CASSQVEEDLREQYF.